These 23 T cell receptor beta chains were all obtained from the same sample, sequenced in a study of blood T cells in healthy people across ages. PCR was performed a second time for roughly 7 to 11 cycles using a sample-barcoded 5' primer and a J-beta primer mix. MiXCR, run by TCRdb on the 5' RACE reads, gives a single entry per CDR3 protein. Altogether some 640,000 distinct CDR3 sequences are present, 25% to 35% being singletons, with the ten largest covering roughly 14%. The sample comprised blood. These receptors all come from a woman of 80 years or more in good health.

The chain joins TRBV7-9 to TRBJ2-4, with D perhaps matching TRBD1 or TRBD2 (5 bases each). The J call may be in error: the DNA end matches TRBJ2-7 better. Per germline, CDR1 SEHNR and CDR2 FQNEAQ (reference sequence). This CDR3 has 15 amino acids. The chain's CDR3 is CASSLRPEGIYEQYF. The CDR3 region has the DNA TGTGCCAGCAGCTTAAGACCCGAGGGGATATACGAGCAGTACTTC.

This clonotype turned up a few times. Given a much more abundant clone one base away, this may be a read error. The chain links TRBV10-3 to TRBJ2-5; 7 bases match TRBD1. The CDR3 is 15 residues long. V was pared by 2 bases and J by 4 bases, with 7 bases of the junction left unmatched. CDR1 is ENHRY and CDR2 is SYGVKD in the germline V gene. The CDR3 here is CAISEAPGQRETQYF. The CDR3 coding sequence is TGTGCCATCAGTGAGGCCCCGGGACAGCGAGAGACCCAGTACTTC.

The chain employs TRBV6-1 and TRBJ2-2, with 10 bases aligning to TRBD2. The CDR3 extends over 17 amino acids. With V trimmed by 5 bases and J by 5 bases, 11 bases remained unmatched. CDR1 MNHNS and CDR2 SASEGT come from the germline V gene. The CDR3 here is CASSPYVASGGTGELFF. The CDR3 DNA reads TGTGCCAGCAGTCCCTACGTGGCTAGCGGGGGTACCGGGGAGCTGTTTTTT.

This clonotype was counted at least ten times. The V call is TRBV7-3, the J call TRBJ2-1; 15 bases are shared with TRBD2. After removal of 5 bases from V and 9 bases from J, the junction contained 11 bases not matched to a gene. Germline CDR1 reads SGHTA; CDR2 reads FQGTGA. The CDR3 runs to 17 residues. The CDR3 reads CASSRLTGLAGGREQFF. DNA of the CDR3: TGTGCCAGCAGCCGCCTTACGGGACTAGCGGGGGGACGTGAGCAGTTCTTC.

The rearrangement links TRBV19 to TRBJ1-1; weak D call: TRBD1 (6 bases). This CDR3 has 16 residues. V gave up 4 bases and J gave up 5 bases, with 20 bases separating them. Per the germline V gene, CDR1 is LNHDA and CDR2 is SQIVND (reference sequence). CDR3 protein: CASSTPMKFRGTEAFF. For the CDR3, the DNA is TGTGCCAGTAGTACTCCCATGAAGTTCAGGGGAACTGAAGCTTTCTTT.

This clonotype was recorded at least ten times. The rearrangement joins TRBV2 to TRBJ2-3; no clear D gene. Germline assignment: CDR1 SNHLY and CDR2 FYNNEI. Trimming shortened V by 4 bases and J by 5 bases, and 7 bases separated the two germline ends. The CDR3 runs 12 residues. In nucleotides, the CDR3 is TGTGCCAGCAGTGGCGACGGAGATACGCAGTATTTT. It encodes CASSGDGDTQYF.

This clonotype was seen ten or more times. The chain recombines TRBV3-1 with TRBJ1-2, with unresolved D. Germline V gene sequence: CDR1 LGHDT, CDR2 YNNKEL (reference sequence). CDR3 length: 12 amino acids. The germline V and J ends were trimmed by 11 bases and 8 bases, with 18 bases remaining between them. In DNA, the CDR3 is TGTGCCGAAACAACACCCGCTAAAGGCTACACCTTC. This gives the protein CAETTPAKGYTF.

This clonotype has ten or more counts. The chain combines TRBV20-1 with TRBJ2-4; no clear D gene. V lost 3 bases and J lost 6, with 12 bases in between. Per the germline V gene, CDR1 is DFQATT and CDR2 is SNEGSKA (reference sequence). This CDR3 contains 13 residues. CDR3 residues: CSARQRPRNIQYF. For the CDR3, the DNA is TGCAGTGCTAGGCAACGGCCAAGAAACATTCAGTACTTC.

Concerning this clonotype: This may be a read error, as it is one base from a much larger clone. This CDR3 is CASSSNALAAGYTF. For the CDR3, the DNA is TGCGCCAGCAGCTCTAATGCCCTGGCGGCTGGCTACACCTTC. The gene calls are TRBV5-1 and TRBJ1-2; D gene ambiguous. CDR1 SGHRS and CDR2 YFSETQ come from the germline V gene. Trimming cost V 3 bases and J 7 bases, with 16 bases left between them. The length of the CDR3 is 14 residues. The full variable domain, in which reference TRBV5-1 and TRBJ1-2 provide the parts outside the CDR3, is KAGVTQTPRYLIKTRGQQVTLSCSPISGHRSVSWYQQTPGQGLQFLFEYFSETQRNKGNFPGRFSGRQFSNSRSEMNVSTLELGDSALYLCASSSNALAAGYTFGSGTRLTVV.

To note about this clonotype: At one of its ends the junction is not consistent with the germline gene, which may arise from a read error. The chain joins TRBV15 to TRBJ1-4; 9 bases agree with TRBD1. Germline V gives CDR1 LNHNV, CDR2 YYDKDF (reference sequence). This CDR3 has 16 amino acids. CDR3 bases: TGTGCCACCAGTTATCCGGGACAGGGTGAAATGGAAAAACGGTTTTTT. Its protein is CATSYPGQGEMEKRFF.

The chain couples TRBV18 to TRBJ2-1, with D tentatively TRBD1 (6 bases). V was cut by 9 bases and J by 1 base, with 34 bases left in between. The germline CDR1 and CDR2 sequences are KGHSH and LQKENI. CDR3 length: 21 residues. The CDR3 coding sequence is TGTGCCAGTTCAAAATTGAGAACCGGGACGGACAGACCGGGGTCCTACAATGAGCAGTTCTTC. As protein: CASSKLRTGTDRPGSYNEQFF.

The table lists this clonotype with many counts. The chain is built from TRBV6-2 or TRBV6-3 and TRBJ1-1, with D possibly matching TRBD1 (6 bases). The CDR3 length is 13 residues. Trimming removed 2 bases from V and 11 bases from J, with 15 bases in between. Per the germline V gene, CDR1 is MNHEY and CDR2 is SVGEGT. Written as DNA, the CDR3 is TGTGCCAGCAGTTACGATGACAGGCTGGGCGCTTTCTTT. Translation: CASSYDDRLGAFF.

The chain has TRBV4-3 and TRBJ2-7; 8 bases line up with TRBD2. The CDR3 has 15 residues. Germline-derived CDR1 and CDR2 are LGHNA and YSLEER. V trimming: 1 base; J trimming: 3 bases; junction bases outside the gene matches: 5. The CDR3 DNA reads as TGCGCCAGCAGCCAAGCTGGGACTAGTGGCTACGAGCAGTACTTC. This encodes CASSQAGTSGYEQYF.

Regarding this clonotype: This may stem from a read error, because a much larger clone lies one nucleotide away. The chain combines TRBV24-1 with TRBJ2-1; no clear D. The J call may be wrong; the DNA end is better matched by TRBJ2-7. The CDR3 has 13 amino acids. Germline loops: CDR1 KGHDR, CDR2 SFDVKD. DNA of the CDR3: TGTGCCACCAGTGCCCCGGCAGCGAATGAGCAGTACTTC. It specifies CATSAPAANEQYF.

This clonotype was detected many times. V and J are TRBV5-1 and TRBJ2-6; 7 positions match TRBD1. Germline V gives CDR1 SGHRS, CDR2 YFSETQ. Trimming took 0 bases from V and 2 from J; bases not matched to a gene: 2. This CDR3 has 16 amino acids. CDR3 residues: CASSLVGGTGANVLTF. CDR3 DNA: TGCGCCAGCAGCTTGGTAGGGGGCACTGGGGCCAACGTCCTGACTTTC. Full variable domain (outside the CDR3, taken from reference TRBV5-1 and TRBJ2-6): KAGVTQTPRYLIKTRGQQVTLSCSPISGHRSVSWYQQTPGQGLQFLFEYFSETQRNKGNFPGRFSGRQFSNSRSEMNVSTLELGDSALYLCASSLVGGTGANVLTFGAGSRLTVL.

This clonotype was observed many times. V usage is TRBV5-6 and J usage is TRBJ1-2, with D unresolved. Germline values: CDR1 SGHDT, CDR2 YYEEEE. There are 17 residues in the CDR3. V lost 4 bases to trimming and J lost 10 bases, with 29 bases between them. CDR3 in amino acids: CASSETRTGTLRLIYTF. The CDR3, as DNA: TGTGCCAGCAGCGAGACTAGGACGGGCACACTTAGATTAATCTACACCTTC.

The gene calls are TRBV7-9 and TRBJ2-2; D not resolved. The V gene lost 5 bases and the J gene lost 2 bases, with 12 bases spanning the gap. CDR3 length: 15 amino acids. Germline V gene lookup returns CDR1 SEHNR and CDR2 FQNEAQ (reference sequence). The CDR3 loop reads CASSPNQGNTGELFF. In nucleotides, the CDR3 is TGTGCCAGCAGCCCTAACCAAGGAAACACCGGGGAGCTGTTTTTT. Variable domain in full (rest from reference TRBV7-9 and TRBJ2-2): DTGVSQNPRHKITKRGQNVTFRCDPISEHNRLYWYRQTLGQGPEFLTYFQNEAQLEKSRLLSDRFSAERPKGSFSTLEIQRTEQGDSAMYLCASSPNQGNTGELFFGEGSRLTVL.

This clonotype appeared many times. The rearrangement links TRBV20-1 to TRBJ2-1; the match to TRBD2 covers 9 bases. Germline lookup yields CDR1 DFQATT and CDR2 SNEGSKA (reference sequence). The CDR3 is made up of 14 amino acids. After removal of 6 bases from V and 10 bases from J, the junction contained 13 bases not matched to a gene. CDR3 residues: CSAQLAGGGGEQFF. CDR3 sequence (DNA): TGCAGTGCCCAACTAGCGGGCGGGGGCGGCGAGCAGTTCTTC.

A word on this clonotype: A much bigger clone sits one base away, suggesting this may be a read error. The chain couples TRBV5-1 to TRBJ1-6; D is perhaps TRBD1 (5 bases). In germline, CDR1 is SGHRS, CDR2 YFSETQ. The CDR3 spans 15 residues. The CDR3 DNA reads as TGCGCCAGCAGCTTAACAGGCAATTTTAATTCACCCCCCCACTTT. Amino acids: CASSLTGNFNSPPHF.

This clonotype was counted many times. The J gene is TRBJ2-3, the V gene TRBV24-1; D perhaps matches TRBD1 (8 bases). This CDR3 comprises 16 residues. Germline V gene lookup returns CDR1 KGHDR and CDR2 SFDVKD. V lost 1 base, J lost 3 bases, and 13 bases lay in between. CDR3 in amino acids: CATSDFNRGGTDTQYF. For the CDR3, the DNA is TGTGCCACCAGTGATTTTAACAGGGGGGGGACAGATACGCAGTATTTT.

In this sample, this clonotype turned up a few times. V gene TRBV2 combines with J gene TRBJ1-1; D is undetermined. Germline V lookup: CDR1 SNHLY, CDR2 FYNNEI. The CDR3 is 12 residues long. Trimming removed 6 bases from V and 11 bases from J, with 16 bases in between. The DNA for the CDR3 is TGTGCCAGCAGAACTGCGGGAGGATCGGCTTTCTTT. This gives the protein CASRTAGGSAFF.

This clonotype has at least ten counts. This chain connects TRBV28 to TRBJ2-7; D is ambiguous. The V end was cut by 0 bases, the J end by 5 bases, with 5 bases between. The CDR3 covers 12 residues. CDR1 and CDR2 (germline): MDHEN, SYDVKM. CDR3 sequence: CASSLWVHEQYF. The CDR3 nucleotides read TGTGCCAGCAGTTTATGGGTCCACGAGCAGTACTTC.

This clonotype was picked up a small number of times. The rearrangement links TRBV28 to TRBJ1-4; D is possibly TRBD1 (5 bases). Germline V lookup: CDR1 MDHEN, CDR2 SYDVKM. Trimming left V 8 bases short and J 8 bases short, with 21 bases between. The CDR3 is 15 residues long. Here the CDR3 reads CASEGGGREGEKLFF. CDR3 DNA: TGTGCCAGCGAGGGAGGCGGCAGGGAGGGGGAAAAACTGTTTTTT.